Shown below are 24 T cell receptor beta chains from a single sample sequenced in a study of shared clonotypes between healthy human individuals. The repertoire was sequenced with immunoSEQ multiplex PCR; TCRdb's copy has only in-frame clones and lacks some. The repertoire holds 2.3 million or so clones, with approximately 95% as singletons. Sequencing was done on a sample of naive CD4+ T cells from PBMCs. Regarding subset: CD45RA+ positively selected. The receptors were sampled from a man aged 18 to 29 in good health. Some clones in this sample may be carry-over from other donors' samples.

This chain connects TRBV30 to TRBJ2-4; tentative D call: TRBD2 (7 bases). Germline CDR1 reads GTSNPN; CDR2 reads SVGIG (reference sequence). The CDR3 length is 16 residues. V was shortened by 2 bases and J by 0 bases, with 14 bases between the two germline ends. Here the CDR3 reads CAWSTGGGGAKNIQYF. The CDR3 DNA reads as TGTGCCTGGAGTACTGGGGGAGGGGGAGCCAAAAACATTCAGTACTTC.

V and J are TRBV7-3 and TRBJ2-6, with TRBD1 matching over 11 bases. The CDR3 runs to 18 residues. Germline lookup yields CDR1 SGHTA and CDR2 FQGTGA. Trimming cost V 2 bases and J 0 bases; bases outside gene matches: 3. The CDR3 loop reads CASSLLGTGGSGANVLTF. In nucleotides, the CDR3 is TGTGCCAGCAGCTTACTCGGGACAGGGGGCTCTGGGGCCAACGTCCTGACTTTC.

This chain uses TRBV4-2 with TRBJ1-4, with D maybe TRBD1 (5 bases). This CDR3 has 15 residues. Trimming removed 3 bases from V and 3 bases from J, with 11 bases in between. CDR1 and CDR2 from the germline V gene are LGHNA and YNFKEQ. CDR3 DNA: TGTGCCAGCAGCCAGGGTGGACAAGCTAATGAAAAACTGTTTTTT. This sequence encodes CASSQGGQANEKLFF.

The CDR3 DNA follows: TGTGCCAGTAGTCTCCGGGACAGGGGTGAAGCTTTCTTT. This sequence encodes CASSLRDRGEAFF. This chain connects TRBV19 to TRBJ1-1; 10 nucleotides align to TRBD1. Germline lookup yields CDR1 LNHDA and CDR2 SQIVND (reference sequence). Germline trimming cut 5 bases from V and 7 bases from J; bases unmatched to any gene: 4. This CDR3 contains 13 residues.

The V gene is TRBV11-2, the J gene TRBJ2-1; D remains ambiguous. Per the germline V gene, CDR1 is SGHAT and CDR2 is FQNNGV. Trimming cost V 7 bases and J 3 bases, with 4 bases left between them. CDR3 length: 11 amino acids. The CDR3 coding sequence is TGTGCCAGCACCAACTACAATGAGCAGTTCTTC. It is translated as CASTNYNEQFF.

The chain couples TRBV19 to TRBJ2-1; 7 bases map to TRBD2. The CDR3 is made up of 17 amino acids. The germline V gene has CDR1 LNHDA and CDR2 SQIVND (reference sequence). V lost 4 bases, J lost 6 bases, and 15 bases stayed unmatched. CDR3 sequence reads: CASSRLNAGVGGNEQFF. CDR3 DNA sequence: TGTGCCAGTAGTAGGCTCAACGCGGGAGTCGGTGGCAATGAGCAGTTCTTC.

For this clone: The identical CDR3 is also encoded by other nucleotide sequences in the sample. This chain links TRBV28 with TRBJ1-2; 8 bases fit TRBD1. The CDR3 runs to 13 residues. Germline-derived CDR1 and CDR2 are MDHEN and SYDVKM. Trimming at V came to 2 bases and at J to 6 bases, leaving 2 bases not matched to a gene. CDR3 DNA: TGTGCCAGCAGTTTAGGCAGGGGGCATGGCTACACCTTC. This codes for CASSLGRGHGYTF.

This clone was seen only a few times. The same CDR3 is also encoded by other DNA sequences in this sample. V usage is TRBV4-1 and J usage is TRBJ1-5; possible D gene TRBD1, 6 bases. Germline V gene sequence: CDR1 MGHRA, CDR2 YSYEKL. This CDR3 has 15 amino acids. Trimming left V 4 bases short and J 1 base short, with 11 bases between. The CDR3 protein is CASSRSGDSNQPQHF. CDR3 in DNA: TGCGCCAGCAGCCGATCAGGGGACAGCAATCAGCCCCAGCATTTT.

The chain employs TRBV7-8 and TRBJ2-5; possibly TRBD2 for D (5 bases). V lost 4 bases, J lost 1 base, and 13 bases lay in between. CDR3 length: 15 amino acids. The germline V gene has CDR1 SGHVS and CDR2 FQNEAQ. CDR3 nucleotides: TGTGCCAGCAGCTCAGCCGACTATCCCCAAGAGACCCAGTACTTC. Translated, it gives CASSSADYPQETQYF.

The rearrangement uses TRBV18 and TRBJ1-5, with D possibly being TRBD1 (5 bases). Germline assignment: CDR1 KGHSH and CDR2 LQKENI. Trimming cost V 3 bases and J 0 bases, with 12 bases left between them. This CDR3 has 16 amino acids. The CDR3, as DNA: TGTGCCAGCTCACCGGTGGCAGGGCATAGCAATCAGCCCCAGCATTTT. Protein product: CASSPVAGHSNQPQHF.

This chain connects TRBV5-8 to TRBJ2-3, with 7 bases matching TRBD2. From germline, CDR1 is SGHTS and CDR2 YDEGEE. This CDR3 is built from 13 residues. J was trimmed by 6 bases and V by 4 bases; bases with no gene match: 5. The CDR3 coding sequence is TGTGCCAGCAGCGGGAGCGGGGCGGATACGCAGTATTTT. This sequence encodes CASSGSGADTQYF.

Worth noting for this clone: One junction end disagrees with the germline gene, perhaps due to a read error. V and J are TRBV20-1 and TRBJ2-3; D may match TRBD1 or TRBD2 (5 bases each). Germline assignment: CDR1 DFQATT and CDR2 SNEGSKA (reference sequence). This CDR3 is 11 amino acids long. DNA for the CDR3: TGCAGTGCTAGAGAGAAAGATGGGACGGTGTTT. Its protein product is CSAREKDGTVF.

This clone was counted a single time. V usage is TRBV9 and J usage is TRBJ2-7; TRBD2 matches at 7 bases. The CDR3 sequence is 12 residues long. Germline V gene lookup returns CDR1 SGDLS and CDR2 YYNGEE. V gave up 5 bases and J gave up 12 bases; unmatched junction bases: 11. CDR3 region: CASSSPAGVVYF. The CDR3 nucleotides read TGTGCCAGCAGTTCCCCCGCGGGGGTGGTGTACTTC. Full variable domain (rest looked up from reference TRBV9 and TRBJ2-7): DSGVTQTPKHLITATGQRVTLRCSPRSGDLSVYWYQQSLDQGLQFLIQYYNGEERAKGNILERFSAQQFPDLHSELNLSSLELGDSALYFCASSSPAGVVYFGPGTRLTVT.

The CDR3 loop reads CASSERPTLQETQYF. CDR3 in DNA: TGCGCCAGCAGTGAGCGGCCAACCCTCCAAGAGACCCAGTACTTC. J is TRBJ2-5 and V is TRBV10-1; D remains unclear. The CDR3 runs 15 residues. V was trimmed by 2 bases and J by 1 base, leaving 11 bases between them. From germline, CDR1 is WNHNN and CDR2 SYGVQD (reference sequence).

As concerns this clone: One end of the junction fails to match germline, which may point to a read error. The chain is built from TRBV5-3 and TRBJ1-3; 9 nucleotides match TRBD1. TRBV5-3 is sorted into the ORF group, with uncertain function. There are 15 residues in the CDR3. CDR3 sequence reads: CASSSGQGRGNTIYF. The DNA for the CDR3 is TGTGCCAGCAGCTCCGGACAGGGGCGGGGAAACACCATATATTTT.

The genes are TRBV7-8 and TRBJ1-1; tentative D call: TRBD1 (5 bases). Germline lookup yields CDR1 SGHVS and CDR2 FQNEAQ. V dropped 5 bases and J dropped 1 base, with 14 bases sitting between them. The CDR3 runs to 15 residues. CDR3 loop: CASSLQGVRNTEAFF. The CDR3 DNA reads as TGTGCCAGCAGCCTACAAGGGGTGAGGAACACTGAAGCTTTCTTT.

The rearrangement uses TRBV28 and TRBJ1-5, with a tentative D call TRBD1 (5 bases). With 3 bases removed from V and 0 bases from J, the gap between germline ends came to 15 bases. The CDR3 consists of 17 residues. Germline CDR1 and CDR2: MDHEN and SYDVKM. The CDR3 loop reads CASSLHRLGYSNQPQHF. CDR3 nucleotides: TGTGCCAGCAGTTTGCACAGGTTGGGGTATAGCAATCAGCCCCAGCATTTT.

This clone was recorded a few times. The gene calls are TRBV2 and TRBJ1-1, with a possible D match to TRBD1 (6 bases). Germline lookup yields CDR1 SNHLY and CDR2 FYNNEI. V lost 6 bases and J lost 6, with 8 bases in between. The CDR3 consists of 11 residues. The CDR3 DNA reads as TGTGCCAGCAGCAAGGGGGCTGAAGCTTTCTTT. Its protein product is CASSKGAEAFF.

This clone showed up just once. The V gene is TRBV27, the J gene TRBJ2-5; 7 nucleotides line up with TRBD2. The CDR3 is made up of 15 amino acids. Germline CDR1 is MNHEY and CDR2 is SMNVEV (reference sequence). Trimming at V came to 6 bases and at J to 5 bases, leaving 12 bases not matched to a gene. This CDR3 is CASSRPGGKRETQYF. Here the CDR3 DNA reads TGTGCCAGCAGCCGCCCCGGGGGGAAAAGGGAGACCCAGTACTTC.

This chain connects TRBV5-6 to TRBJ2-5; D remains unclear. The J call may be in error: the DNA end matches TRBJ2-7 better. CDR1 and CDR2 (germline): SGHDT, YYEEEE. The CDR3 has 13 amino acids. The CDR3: CASSPPGVYEQYF. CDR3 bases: TGTGCCAGCAGCCCGCCAGGAGTCTACGAGCAGTACTTC.

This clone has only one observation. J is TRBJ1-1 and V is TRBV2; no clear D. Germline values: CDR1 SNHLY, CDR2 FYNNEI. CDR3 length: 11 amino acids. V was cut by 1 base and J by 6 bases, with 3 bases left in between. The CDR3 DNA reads TGTGCCAGCAGTGAAGAGCCTGAAGCTTTCTTT. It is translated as CASSEEPEAFF.

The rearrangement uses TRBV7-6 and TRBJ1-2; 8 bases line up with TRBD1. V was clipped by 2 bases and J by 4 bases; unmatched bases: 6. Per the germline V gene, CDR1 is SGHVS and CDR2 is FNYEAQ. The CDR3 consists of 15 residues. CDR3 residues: CASSLSTGGGYGYTF. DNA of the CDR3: TGTGCCAGCAGCTTATCTACAGGGGGTGGCTATGGCTACACCTTC.

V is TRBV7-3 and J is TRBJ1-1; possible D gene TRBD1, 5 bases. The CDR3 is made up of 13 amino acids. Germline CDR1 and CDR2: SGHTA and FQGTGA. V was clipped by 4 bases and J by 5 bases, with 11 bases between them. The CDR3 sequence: CASSSPGSTEAFF. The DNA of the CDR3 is TGTGCCAGCAGCTCCCCAGGGAGTACTGAAGCTTTCTTT.

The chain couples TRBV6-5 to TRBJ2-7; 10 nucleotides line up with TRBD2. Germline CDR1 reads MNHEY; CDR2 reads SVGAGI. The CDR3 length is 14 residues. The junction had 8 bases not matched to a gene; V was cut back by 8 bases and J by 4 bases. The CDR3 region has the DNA TGTGCCAGCGGGATTGGACTAGCGGCATACGAGCAGTACTTC. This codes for CASGIGLAAYEQYF.